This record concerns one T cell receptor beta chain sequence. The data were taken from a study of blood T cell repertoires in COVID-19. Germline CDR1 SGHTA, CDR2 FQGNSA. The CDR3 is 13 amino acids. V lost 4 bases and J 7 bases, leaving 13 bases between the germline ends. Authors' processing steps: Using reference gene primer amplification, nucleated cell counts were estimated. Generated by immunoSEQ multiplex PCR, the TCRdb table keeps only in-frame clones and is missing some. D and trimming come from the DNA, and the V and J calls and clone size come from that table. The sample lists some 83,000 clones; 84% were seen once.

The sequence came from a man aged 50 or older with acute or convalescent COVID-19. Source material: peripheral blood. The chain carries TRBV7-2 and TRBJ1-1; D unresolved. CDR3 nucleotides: TGTGCCAGCAGCTCCTGGCGGGGTATTGAAGCTTTCTTT. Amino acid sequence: CASSSWRGIEAFF.